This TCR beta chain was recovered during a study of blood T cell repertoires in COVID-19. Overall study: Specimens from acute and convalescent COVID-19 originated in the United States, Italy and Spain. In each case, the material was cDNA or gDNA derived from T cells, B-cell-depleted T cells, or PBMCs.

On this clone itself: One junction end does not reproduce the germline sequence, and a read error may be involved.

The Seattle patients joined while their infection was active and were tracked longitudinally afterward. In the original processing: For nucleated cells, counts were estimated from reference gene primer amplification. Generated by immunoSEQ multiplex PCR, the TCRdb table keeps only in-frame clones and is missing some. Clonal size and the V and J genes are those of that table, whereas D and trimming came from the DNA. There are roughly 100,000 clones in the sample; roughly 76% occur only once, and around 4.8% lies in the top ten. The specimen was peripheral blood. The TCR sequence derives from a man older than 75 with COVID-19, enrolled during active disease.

As DNA, the CDR3 is TGCGCCAGCAGCTTGGCTCCGGGGGGTCCCTCCAACAATGAGCAGTTCTTC. Encoded protein: CASSLAPGGPSNNEQFF. This chain links TRBV5-1 with TRBJ2-1; the match to TRBD2 covers 7 bases. The germline V gene encodes CDR1 SGHRS and CDR2 YFSETQ. The CDR3 loop spans 17 amino acids.